This T cell receptor beta chain was identified in a study of blood T cell repertoires in COVID-19. In the study overall: COVID-19 samples collected from the United States, Italy and Spain covered acute and convalescent phases. Nucleic acid was either cDNA or gDNA, and it came from T cells, B-cell-depleted T cells, or PBMCs.

This CDR3 contains 15 residues. The V gene lost 6 bases and the J gene lost 2 bases, with 14 bases spanning the gap. Germline V gene sequence: CDR1 MNHEY, CDR2 SMNVEV (reference sequence). How the authors handled the data: Researchers report that nucleated cell counts were estimated from reference gene primer amplification. The repertoire was sequenced with immunoSEQ multiplex PCR; TCRdb's copy has only in-frame clones and lacks some. Clonal size and the V and J genes are those of that table, whereas D and trimming came from the DNA. The sample carries about 59,000 clones, under 90% recorded once. What was sequenced was peripheral blood. V and J are TRBV27 and TRBJ1-5; tentatively, D is TRBD1 (5 bases). The source is a woman aged 80 or over with active or convalescent COVID-19. The CDR3, as DNA: TGTGCCAGCAGCCGAAGCACGGGGGGCAATCAGCCCCAGCATTTT. This gives the protein CASSRSTGGNQPQHF.